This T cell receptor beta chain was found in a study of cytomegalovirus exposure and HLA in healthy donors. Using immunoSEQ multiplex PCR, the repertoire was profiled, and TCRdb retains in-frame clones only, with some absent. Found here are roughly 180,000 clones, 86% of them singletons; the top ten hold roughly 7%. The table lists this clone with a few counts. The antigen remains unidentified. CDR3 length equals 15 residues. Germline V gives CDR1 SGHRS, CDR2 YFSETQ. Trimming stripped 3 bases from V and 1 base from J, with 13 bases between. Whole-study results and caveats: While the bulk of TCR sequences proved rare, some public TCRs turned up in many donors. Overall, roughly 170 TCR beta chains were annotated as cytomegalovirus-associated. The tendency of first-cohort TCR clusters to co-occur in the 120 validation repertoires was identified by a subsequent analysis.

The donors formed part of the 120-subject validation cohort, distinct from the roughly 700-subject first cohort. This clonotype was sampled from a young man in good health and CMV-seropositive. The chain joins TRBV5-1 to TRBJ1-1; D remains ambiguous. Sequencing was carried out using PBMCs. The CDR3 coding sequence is TGCGCCAGCAGCTCGTCGGGGTGGACGAACACTGAAGCTTTCTTT. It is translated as CASSSSGWTNTEAFF.